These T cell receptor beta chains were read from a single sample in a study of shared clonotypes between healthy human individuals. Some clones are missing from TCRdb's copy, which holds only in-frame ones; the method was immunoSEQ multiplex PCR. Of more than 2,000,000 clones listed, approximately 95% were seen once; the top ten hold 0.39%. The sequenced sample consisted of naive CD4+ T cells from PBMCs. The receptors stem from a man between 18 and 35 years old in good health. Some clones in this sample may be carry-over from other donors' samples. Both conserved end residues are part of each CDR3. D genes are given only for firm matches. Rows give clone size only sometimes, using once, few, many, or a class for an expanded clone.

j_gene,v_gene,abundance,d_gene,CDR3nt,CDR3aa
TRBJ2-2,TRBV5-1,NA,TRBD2,TGCGCCAGCAGCTTGGGGACTAGCGCGCTTACCGGGGAGCTGTTTTTT,CASSLGTSALTGELFF
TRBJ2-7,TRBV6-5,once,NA,TGTGCCAGCAGTTACTCGTTGGTCGTCTACGAGCAGTACTTC,CASSYSLVVYEQYF
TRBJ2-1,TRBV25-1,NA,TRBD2,TGTGCCAGCAGGACTAGCGGACTTTCCTACAATGAGCAGTTCTTC,CASRTSGLSYNEQFF
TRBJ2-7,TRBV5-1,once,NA,TGCGCCAGCAGCTTGGAAGTGGGAGCGACCTACGAGCAGTACTTC,CASSLEVGATYEQYF
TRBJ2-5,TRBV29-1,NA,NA,TGCAGCGTTGAACAAATGGAGGGGGAGACCCAGTACTTC,CSVEQMEGETQYF
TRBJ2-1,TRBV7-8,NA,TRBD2,TGTGCCAGCAGCTTAGGACGGCTAGCGGCCTACAATGAGCAGTTCTTC,CASSLGRLAAYNEQFF
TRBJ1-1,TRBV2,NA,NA,TGTGCCAGCAGTGAACTAGGGGTTAACACTGAAGCTTTCTTT,CASSELGVNTEAFF
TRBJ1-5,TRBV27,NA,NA,TGTGCCAGCAGGCGGACAGTCAATCAGCCCCAGCATTTT,CASRRTVNQPQHF
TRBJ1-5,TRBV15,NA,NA,TGTGCCACCAGCAGAGATGGGGGAAATCAGCCCCAGCATTTT,CATSRDGGNQPQHF
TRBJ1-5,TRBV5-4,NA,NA,TGTGCCAGCAGCTCGGCCGGGACCCCGGAGCCCCAGCATTTT,CASSSAGTPEPQHF
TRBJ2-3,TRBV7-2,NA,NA,TGTGCCAGCAGCTTATACAGGGTCGAGGGCACAGATACGCAGTATTTT,CASSLYRVEGTDTQYF
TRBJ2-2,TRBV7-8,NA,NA,TGTGCCAGCAGCTTGCCGGGATTTACCGGGGAGCTGTTTTTT,CASSLPGFTGELFF
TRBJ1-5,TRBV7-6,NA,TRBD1,TGTGCCAGCAGCTTAATAGGGGGCGAGCGCAATCAGCCCCAGCATTTT,CASSLIGGERNQPQHF
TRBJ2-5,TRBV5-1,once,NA,TGCGCCAGCAGCGTCACTAGGGGGGAGACCCAGTACTTC,CASSVTRGETQYF
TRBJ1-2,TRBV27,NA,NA,TGTGCCAGCAGTTTGGGTCCTGGGGATGGCTACACCTTC,CASSLGPGDGYTF
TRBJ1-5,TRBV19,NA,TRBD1,TGTGCCAGTAGTATGGGGACAGGGGAGATTCCGAACAATCAGCCCCAGCATTTT,CASSMGTGEIPNNQPQHF
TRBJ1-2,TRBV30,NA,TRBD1,TGTGCCTGGAGTCACCCGCGACAGGGACCATATGGCTACACCTTC,CAWSHPRQGPYGYTF
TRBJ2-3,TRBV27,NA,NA,TGTGCCAGCAGCAATGCAGATACGCAGTATTTT,CASSNADTQYF
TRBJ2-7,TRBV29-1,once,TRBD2,TGCAGCGTTGCGGGACTAGTAACCTACGAGCAGTACTTC,CSVAGLVTYEQYF
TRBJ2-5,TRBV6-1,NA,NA,TGTGCCAGCATAGCAGGTTGGGAGACCCAGTACTTC,CASIAGWETQYF
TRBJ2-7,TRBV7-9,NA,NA,TGTGCCAGCAGCTTAGTCGGGGGAGTAGACTACGAGCAGTACTTC,CASSLVGGVDYEQYF
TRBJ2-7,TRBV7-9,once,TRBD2,TGTGCCAGCAGCCCAAAGTGGGGCCTGGGCGGGAGAGCGAACCACGAGCAGTACTTC,CASSPKWGLGGRANHEQYF
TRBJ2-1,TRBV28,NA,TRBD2,TGTGCCAGCAGGTCGACTAGCGGGCCATACAATGAGCAGTTCTTC,CASRSTSGPYNEQFF
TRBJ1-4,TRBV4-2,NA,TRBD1,TGTGCCAGCAGCAAGACCGCGGGGACAGGAACTAATGAAAAACTGTTTTTT,CASSKTAGTGTNEKLFF
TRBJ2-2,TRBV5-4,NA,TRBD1,TGTGCCAGCAGCCGTGGACAGGGGGCGGGGGAGCTGTTTTTT,CASSRGQGAGELFF
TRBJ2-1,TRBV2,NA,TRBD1,TGTGCCAGCAACCGGGACAGGTTCAATGAGCAGTTCTTC,CASNRDRFNEQFF
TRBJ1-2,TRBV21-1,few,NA,TGTGCCAGCAGCACTTGGACAGGGGCTAGAGGCTACACCTTC,CASSTWTGARGYTF
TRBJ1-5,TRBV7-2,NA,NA,TGTGCCAGCAGCTTTACAGGGACGGCTAATCAGCCCCAGCATTTT,CASSFTGTANQPQHF
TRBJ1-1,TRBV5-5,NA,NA,TGTGCCAGCAGCCTATATTGGAACACTGAAGCTTTCTTT,CASSLYWNTEAFF
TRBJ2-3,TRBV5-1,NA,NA,TGCGCCAGTAGGGACCTTAGCACAGATACGCAGTATTTT,CASRDLSTDTQYF
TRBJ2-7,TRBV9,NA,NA,TGTGCCAGCAGTCGAGTGGGAGGATCCCCCTTCGGCGAGCAGTACTTC,CASSRVGGSPFGEQYF
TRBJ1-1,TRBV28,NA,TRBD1,TGTGCCAGCATCAGGGGGGTAGGCACTGAAGCTTTCTTT,CASIRGVGTEAFF
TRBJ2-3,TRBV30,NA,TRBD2,TGTGCCTGGGGGAGACTAGCGGGGTACACAGATACGCAGTATTTT,CAWGRLAGYTDTQYF
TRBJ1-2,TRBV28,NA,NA,TGTGCCAGCAGTCCCCTCACGGGGGGCGGTAACTATGGCTACACCTTC,CASSPLTGGGNYGYTF
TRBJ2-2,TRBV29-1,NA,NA,TGCAGCGTCGTCAAGGGATTGCCCACCGGGGAGCTGTTTTTT,CSVVKGLPTGELFF
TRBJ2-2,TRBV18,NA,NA,TGTGCCAGCTCACAACCCGGGGGACGGAGGGACGGGGAGCTGTTTTTT,CASSQPGGRRDGELFF
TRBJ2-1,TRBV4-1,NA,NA,TGCGCCAGCAGCCCGAGCCACAATGAGCAGTTCTTC,CASSPSHNEQFF
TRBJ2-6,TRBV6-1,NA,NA,TGTGCCAGCAGTGAATTGGGCTCTGGGGCCAACGTCCTGACTTTC,CASSELGSGANVLTF
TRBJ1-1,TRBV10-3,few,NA,TGTGCCATCAGTGTGAGGGCCAGTCCAGACACTGAAGCTTTCTTT,CAISVRASPDTEAFF
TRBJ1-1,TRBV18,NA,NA,TGTGCCAGCTCAAGTGGGACTGAAGCTTTCTTT,CASSSGTEAFF
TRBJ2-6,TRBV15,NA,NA,TGTGCCACCAGCTTCGATCTTAGACAGGCGAACTCTGGGGCCAACGTCCTGACTTTC,CATSFDLRQANSGANVLTF
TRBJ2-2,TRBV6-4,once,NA,TGTGCCAGCAGCGCCGGGCCCTTAACCGGGGAGCTGTTTTTT,CASSAGPLTGELFF
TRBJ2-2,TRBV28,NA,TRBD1,TGTGCCAGCAGTTTAGGACAGGGGTCCCGACGACTCACCGGGGAGCTGTTTTTT,CASSLGQGSRRLTGELFF
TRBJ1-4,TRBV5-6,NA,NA,TGTGCCAGCAGCTTGATGGCCACAAATGAAAAACTGTTTTTT,CASSLMATNEKLFF
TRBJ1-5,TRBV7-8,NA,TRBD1,TGTGCCAGCAGCTTTTACAGGGGGTCCGATCAGCCCCAGCATTTT,CASSFYRGSDQPQHF
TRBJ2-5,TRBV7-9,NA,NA,TGTGCCAGCAGCTGGGACCGAGAGACCCAGTACTTC,CASSWDRETQYF
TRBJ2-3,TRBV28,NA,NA,TGTGCCAGCAGGGTAACAGATACGCAGTATTTT,CASRVTDTQYF
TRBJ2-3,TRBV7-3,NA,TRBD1,TGTGCCAGCAGCGCGACAGGGGGCGCAGATACGCAGTATTTT,CASSATGGADTQYF
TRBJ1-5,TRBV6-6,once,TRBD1,TGTGCCAGCAGTTGGAACAGGGGGAACCAGCCCCAGCATTTT,CASSWNRGNQPQHF
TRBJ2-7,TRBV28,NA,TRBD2,TGTGCCAGTCGGGAGGGCCTGAACGAGCAGTACTTC,CASREGLNEQYF